The T cell receptor beta chain under discussion was sequenced for a study of regulatory T cells in long-lasting Graves disease. Study context: Recently diagnosed Graves' patients had received antithyroid drugs for under 3 months.

Arm-PCR with iRepertoire HTBI primers amplified the CDR3 regions for these TCR beta libraries. In the original analysis: From all samples, identification returned 12 to 15 TRBJ and approximately 62 TRBV segments. One entry per CDR3 protein, called by TCRdb with MiXCR from the multiplex PCR reads. Here the V and J calls rest on TCRdb's processing, not on the authors' analysis. The sample records hundreds of thousands of distinct CDR3 sequences, less than 15% being singletons. Germline V gives CDR1 DFQATT, CDR2 SNEGSKA (reference sequence). The trim removed 5 bases at V and 5 bases at J, leaving 5 bases unmatched. This CDR3 has 12 residues. Sample time point: newly diagnosed GD, antithyroid drugs for less than 3 months. Construction of the TCR library relied on RNA isolated from PBMCs. Patients all came to the study from an endocrinology department in Xi'an, China. This sample was shared with a second study, whose subject was T cells in Graves' hyperthyroidism and ophthalmopathy.

This clonotype originated in a man aged 30-40 years with Graves disease. Sequences were derived from peripheral blood mononuclear cells (PBMCs), sampled at new diagnosis, from a patient treated with antithyroid drugs. V gene TRBV20-1 combines with J gene TRBJ1-1; 7 nucleotides agree with TRBD1. The CDR3 sequence is CSAPKQGTEAFF. CDR3 in DNA: TGCAGTGCTCCTAAACAGGGGACTGAAGCTTTCTTT.